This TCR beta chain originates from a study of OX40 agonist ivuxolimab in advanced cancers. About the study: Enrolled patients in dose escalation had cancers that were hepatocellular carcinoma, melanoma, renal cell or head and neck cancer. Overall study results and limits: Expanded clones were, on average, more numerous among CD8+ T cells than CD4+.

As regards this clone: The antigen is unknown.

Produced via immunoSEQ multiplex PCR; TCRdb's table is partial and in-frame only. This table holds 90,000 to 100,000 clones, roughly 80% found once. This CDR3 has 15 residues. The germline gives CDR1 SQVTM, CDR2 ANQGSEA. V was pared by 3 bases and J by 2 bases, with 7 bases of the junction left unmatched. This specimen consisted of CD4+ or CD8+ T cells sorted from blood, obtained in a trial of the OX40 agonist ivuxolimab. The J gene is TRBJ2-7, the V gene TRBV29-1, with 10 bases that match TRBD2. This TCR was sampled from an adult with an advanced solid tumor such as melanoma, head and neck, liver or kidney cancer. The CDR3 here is CSVESRLAGAYEQYF. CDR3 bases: TGCAGCGTTGAGAGTCGGCTAGCGGGGGCCTACGAGCAGTACTTC.